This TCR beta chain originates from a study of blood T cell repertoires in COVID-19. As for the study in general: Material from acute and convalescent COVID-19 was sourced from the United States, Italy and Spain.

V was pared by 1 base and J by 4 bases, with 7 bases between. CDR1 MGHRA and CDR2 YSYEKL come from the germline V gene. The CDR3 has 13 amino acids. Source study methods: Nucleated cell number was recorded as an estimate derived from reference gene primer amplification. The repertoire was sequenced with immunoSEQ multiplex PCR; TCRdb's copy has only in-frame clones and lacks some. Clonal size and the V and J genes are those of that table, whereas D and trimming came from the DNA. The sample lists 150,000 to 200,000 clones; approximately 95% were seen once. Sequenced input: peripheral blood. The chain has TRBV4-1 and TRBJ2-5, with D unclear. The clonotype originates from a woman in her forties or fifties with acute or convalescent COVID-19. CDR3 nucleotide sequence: TGCGCCAGCAGCCAAGCAGTGATAGAGACCCAGTACTTC. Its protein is CASSQAVIETQYF.